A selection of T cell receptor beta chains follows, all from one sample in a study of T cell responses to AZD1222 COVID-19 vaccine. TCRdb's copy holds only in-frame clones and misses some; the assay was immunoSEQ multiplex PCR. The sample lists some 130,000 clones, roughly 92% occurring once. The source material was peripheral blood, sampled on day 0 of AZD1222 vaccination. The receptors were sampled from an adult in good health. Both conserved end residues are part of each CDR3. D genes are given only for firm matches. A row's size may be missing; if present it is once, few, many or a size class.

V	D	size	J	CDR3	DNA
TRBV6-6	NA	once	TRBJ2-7	CASSPGWDSYEQYF	TGTGCCAGCAGTCCTGGTTGGGACTCTTACGAGCAGTACTTC
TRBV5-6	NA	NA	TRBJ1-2	CASSWRVGRNYGYTF	TGTGCCAGCAGCTGGAGGGTGGGCCGAAACTATGGCTACACCTTC
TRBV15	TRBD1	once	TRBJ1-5	CATSRRATGTGGNQPQHF	TGTGCCACCAGCAGAAGAGCGACCGGGACAGGGGGCAATCAGCCCCAGCATTTT
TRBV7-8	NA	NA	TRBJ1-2	CASSLTGYGYTF	TGTGCCAGCAGCTTGACGGGGTATGGCTACACCTTC
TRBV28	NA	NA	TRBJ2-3	CASSFRPRYTDTQYF	TGTGCCAGCAGTTTCAGACCCAGGTACACAGATACGCAGTATTTT
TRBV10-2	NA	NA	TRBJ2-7	CASSERGNIYEQYF	TGCGCCAGCAGTGAGAGGGGGAATATCTACGAGCAGTACTTC
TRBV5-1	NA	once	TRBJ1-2	CASSSSPQDRYTF	TGCGCCAGCAGCTCGAGTCCACAGGATAGATACACCTTC
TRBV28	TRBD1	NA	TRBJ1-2	CASSTTGGEIYGYTF	TGTGCCAGCAGTACGACAGGGGGCGAGATCTATGGCTACACCTTC
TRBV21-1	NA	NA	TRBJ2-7	CASSKPPRVIAATYEQYF	TGTGCCAGCAGCAAACCCCCTCGGGTAATAGCGGCGACCTACGAGCAGTACTTC
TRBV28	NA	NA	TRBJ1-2	CASSFPGGAYGYTF	TGTGCCAGCAGTTTCCCGGGGGGCGCTTATGGCTACACCTTC
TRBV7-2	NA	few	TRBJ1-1	CASLIGWGPVTEAFF	TGTGCCAGCCTCATCGGATGGGGTCCGGTCACTGAAGCTTTCTTT
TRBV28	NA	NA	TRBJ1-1	CASSGLTLRAFF	TGTGCCAGCAGCGGACTTACACTGAGAGCTTTCTTT
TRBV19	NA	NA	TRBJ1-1	CAAGRPLNTEAFF	TGTGCTGCGGGGCGGCCATTGAACACTGAAGCTTTCTTT